A single TCR beta chain is shown here with its context. Template material for amplifying TCR beta CDR3 regions consisted of RNA transcripts. HTBI primers were used for first-round RT-PCR of the TCR CDR3. TCRdb reanalysed the multiplex PCR reads using MiXCR and keeps one entry per CDR3 protein. The sample holds some 530,000 distinct CDR3 sequences, less than 25% seen once. The data stem from a study of T cells in Graves' hyperthyroidism and ophthalmopathy. The CDR3 runs 13 residues. V lost 1 base to trimming and J lost 7 bases, with 8 bases between them. Germline loops: CDR1 SGHTA, CDR2 FQGNSA. What was sequenced was blood. The chain recombines TRBV7-2 with TRBJ1-5; D is uncertain. The sequence was collected from a woman in her sixties or seventies with Graves' ophthalmopathy. For the CDR3, the DNA is TGTGCCAGCAGCTTAGTCGGGTTACAGCCCCAGCATTTT. As protein: CASSLVGLQPQHF.